The 13 T cell receptor beta chains presented below share a single source sample, sequenced in a study of technical replicates of blood from several donors. Sequencing was performed with immunoSEQ multiplex PCR; in TCRdb, only in-frame clones are kept and a portion is missing. Counted here are tens of thousands of clones, about 97% occurring once; the ten biggest clones make up over 0.2%. Material: T cells isolated from PBMCs. The receptor source for this set is a human donor in good health.

The chain is built from TRBV28 and TRBJ1-2; D gene uncertain. CDR1 and CDR2 from the germline V gene are MDHEN and SYDVKM. Trimming pared 6 bases from V and 3 bases from J, leaving 14 bases between. CDR3 length: 14 residues. The CDR3 loop is CASSLTELYYGYTF. The CDR3, as DNA: TGTGCCAGCAGCCTAACAGAACTCTACTATGGCTACACCTTC.

This sequence joins TRBV9 and TRBJ2-7; 7 bases are a match to TRBD2. Per the germline V gene, CDR1 is SGDLS and CDR2 is YYNGEE. Trimming cost V 0 bases and J 2 bases; bases outside gene matches: 5. This CDR3 region has 15 residues. The CDR3 loop is CASSVGSGATYEQYF. The CDR3 DNA sequence: TGTGCCAGCAGCGTAGGGAGCGGGGCGACCTACGAGCAGTACTTC.

This sequence joins TRBV9 and TRBJ1-1, with D unclear. V was shortened by 7 bases and J by 2 bases, with 3 bases between the two germline ends. Germline V gene sequence: CDR1 SGDLS, CDR2 YYNGEE. The CDR3 sequence is 10 residues long. CDR3 amino acids: CASGNTEAFF. The CDR3 coding sequence is TGTGCCAGCGGCAACACTGAAGCTTTCTTT.

The chain recombines TRBV30 with TRBJ1-2; D gene ambiguous. CDR3 length: 11 residues. Germline-derived CDR1 and CDR2 are GTSNPN and SVGIG (reference sequence). Trimming removed 1 base from V and 8 bases from J, with 8 bases in between. The CDR3 here is CAWSEFGGYTF. The DNA of the CDR3 is TGTGCCTGGAGTGAATTCGGGGGCTACACCTTC. Full variable domain (outside the CDR3, taken from reference TRBV30 and TRBJ1-2): SQTIHQWPATLVQPVGSPLSLECTVEGTSNPNLYWYRQAAGRGLQLLFYSVGIGQISSEVPQNLSASRPQDRQFILSSKKLLLSDSGFYLCAWSEFGGYTFGSGTRLTVV.

The chain combines TRBV7-2 with TRBJ2-7; 7 positions match TRBD2. Germline CDR1 is SGHTA and CDR2 is FQGNSA. J gave up 2 bases and V 4 bases, and 2 bases lay outside the gene matches. CDR3 length: 13 amino acids. CDR3 region: CASSSLAAYEQYF. CDR3 DNA: TGTGCCAGCAGCTCGCTAGCGGCCTACGAGCAGTACTTC. The full variable domain, rest sourced from reference TRBV7-2 and TRBJ2-7, is GAGVSQSPSNKVTEKGKDVELRCDPISGHTALYWYRQSLGQGLEFLIYFQGNSAPDKSGLPSDRFSAERTGGSVSTLTIQRTQQEDSAVYLCASSSLAAYEQYFGPGTRLTVT.

The genes are TRBV9 and TRBJ1-1, with D unclear. The CDR3 loop spans 13 amino acids. V dropped 4 bases and J dropped 6 bases, with 13 bases sitting between them. CDR1 is SGDLS and CDR2 is YYNGEE in the germline V gene. The CDR3 region is CASSPYVSPEAFF. The CDR3 DNA sequence: TGTGCCAGCAGCCCCTACGTTTCGCCTGAAGCTTTCTTT.

The CDR3 region has the DNA TGCGCCAGCAGCCCACAGGGGGCCACCGGGGAGCTGTTTTTT. Its protein is CASSPQGATGELFF. This chain connects TRBV5-1 to TRBJ2-2; 9 bases fit TRBD1. V lost 4 bases, J lost 4 bases, and 2 bases stayed unmatched. Per the germline V gene, CDR1 is SGHRS and CDR2 is YFSETQ. The CDR3 contains 14 residues. Supplemented by reference TRBV5-1 and TRBJ2-2, the full variable domain reads KAGVTQTPRYLIKTRGQQVTLSCSPISGHRSVSWYQQTPGQGLQFLFEYFSETQRNKGNFPGRFSGRQFSNSRSEMNVSTLELGDSALYLCASSPQGATGELFFGEGSRLTVL.

CDR3 sequence reads: CASSSLLAAYNEQFF. The DNA of the CDR3 is TGTGCCAGCAGCTCGTTACTAGCGGCCTACAATGAGCAGTTCTTC. This chain connects TRBV5-4 to TRBJ2-1, with 8 bases identical to TRBD2. Germline V gene sequence: CDR1 SGHNT, CDR2 YYREEE (reference sequence). There are 15 residues in the CDR3. V shed 3 bases and J 2 bases; nucleotides not matched to a gene: 4.

The chain has TRBV2 and TRBJ2-2, with 10 bases that match TRBD2. The germline CDR1 and CDR2 sequences are SNHLY and FYNNEI. The CDR3 runs 14 residues. Trimming cost V 8 bases and J 2 bases; bases outside gene matches: 2. CDR3 region: CASGLAVNTGELFF. CDR3 nucleotide sequence: TGTGCCAGCGGACTAGCGGTTAACACCGGGGAGCTGTTTTTT.

J is TRBJ1-4 and V is TRBV7-3, with 8 bases matching TRBD1. Per the germline V gene, CDR1 is SGHTA and CDR2 is FQGTGA. J lost 12 bases, V lost 6 bases, and 9 bases had no gene match. The CDR3 has 13 residues. The CDR3 is CASSPIPGGQLFF. DNA for the CDR3: TGTGCCAGCAGTCCTATCCCAGGGGGCCAACTGTTTTTT.

The rearrangement joins TRBV5-1 to TRBJ1-2; 8 bases line up with TRBD1. The junction had 15 bases not matched to a gene; V was cut back by 0 bases and J by 8 bases. The CDR3 loop spans 17 amino acids. CDR1 is SGHRS and CDR2 is YFSETQ in the germline V gene. The CDR3 nucleotides are TGCGCCAGCAGCTTGGGCGCGGCAGGGGGCGTTGGAGGAGGCTACACCTTC. It is translated as CASSLGAAGGVGGGYTF.

In its sample, this clone was seen once. The rearrangement links TRBV11-3 to TRBJ1-1; no reliable D call. The ends were cut back, 2 bases at V and 8 bases at J, with 6 bases in the middle. The CDR3 totals 11 residues. CDR1 is SGHNT and CDR2 is YENEEA in the germline V gene. The chain's CDR3 is CASSLTLEAFF. CDR3 bases: TGTGCCAGCAGCTTAACTCTGGAAGCTTTCTTT.

The chain has TRBV5-4 and TRBJ2-3; a possible D gene is TRBD2 (5 bases). Trimming shortened V by 3 bases and J by 0 bases, and 5 bases separated the two germline ends. The CDR3 is 13 residues long. Per the germline V gene, CDR1 is SGHNT and CDR2 is YYREEE (reference sequence). CDR3 in DNA: TGTGCCAGCAGCTGGACTAGCACAGATACGCAGTATTTT. Amino acids: CASSWTSTDTQYF.